Following are 28 T cell receptor beta chains from one sample sequenced in a study of blood T cell repertoires in COVID-19. The protocol was immunoSEQ multiplex PCR, while the TCRdb copy is restricted to in-frame clones and leaves out a portion. The sample shows approximately 97,000 clones, about 72% of them seen only once. Specimen: peripheral blood. Every receptor here comes from a man aged 60-69 years with active or convalescent COVID-19.

This clone was detected once. The rearrangement uses TRBV5-1 and TRBJ2-2; 12 bases agree with TRBD2. V was pared by 0 bases and J by 5 bases, with 5 bases of the junction left unmatched. Germline V gene data show CDR1 as SGHRS and CDR2 as YFSETQ. The length of the CDR3 is 17 residues. In nucleotides, the CDR3 is TGCGCCAGCAGCTTGGTTCTAGCGGGAGGGCCGACCGGGGAGCTGTTTTTT. Protein product: CASSLVLAGGPTGELFF. Looking up the rest from reference TRBV5-1 and TRBJ2-2 gives the full variable domain: KAGVTQTPRYLIKTRGQQVTLSCSPISGHRSVSWYQQTPGQGLQFLFEYFSETQRNKGNFPGRFSGRQFSNSRSEMNVSTLELGDSALYLCASSLVLAGGPTGELFFGEGSRLTVL.

The chain carries TRBV5-1 and TRBJ2-3, with 12 bases lining up with TRBD2. This CDR3 region has 16 residues. The V and J ends lost 5 bases and 3 bases, in that order; junction bases with no gene match: 7. Germline CDR1 and CDR2: SGHRS and YFSETQ. CDR3: CASRSLAGGGTDTQYF. The CDR3 DNA follows: TGCGCCAGCAGGTCCCTAGCGGGAGGGGGGACAGATACGCAGTATTTT.

This sequence joins TRBV6-5 and TRBJ2-7; D uncertain. Germline V CDR1 and CDR2: MNHEY, SVGAGI. The CDR3 is 15 amino acids. V lost 5 bases to trimming and J lost 4 bases, with 18 bases between them. This CDR3 is CASSPTMIRQYEQYF. CDR3 nucleotides: TGTGCCAGCAGTCCGACAATGATACGCCAATACGAGCAGTACTTC.

In this sample, this clone turned up a few times. The chain recombines TRBV19 with TRBJ2-5; TRBD2 aligns across 11 bases. Germline V gene sequence: CDR1 LNHDA, CDR2 SQIVND (reference sequence). This CDR3 comprises 15 residues. V lost 6 bases, J lost 5 bases, and 8 bases stayed unmatched. Written as DNA, the CDR3 is TGTGCCAGTAGCTCGGCTAGCGGGGGGAAGGAGACCCAGTACTTC. It is translated as CASSSASGGKETQYF. Full variable domain (outside the CDR3, taken from reference TRBV19 and TRBJ2-5): DGGITQSPKYLFRKEGQNVTLSCEQNLNHDAMYWYRQDPGQGLRLIYYSQIVNDFQKGDIAEGYSVSREKKESFPLTVTSAQKNPTAFYLCASSSASGGKETQYFGPGTRLLVL.

The gene calls are TRBV11-3 and TRBJ2-1, with 8 nucleotides matching TRBD2. V was pared by 5 bases and J by 6 bases, with 3 bases of the junction left unmatched. CDR3 length: 13 amino acids. Germline values: CDR1 SGHNT, CDR2 YENEEA. The CDR3 DNA is TGTGCCAGCAGCCCAACTAGCGGCAATGAGCAGTTCTTC. Translation gives CASSPTSGNEQFF.

CDR3 region: CASSPSGISTDTQYF. In DNA form, the CDR3 reads TGTGCCAGCAGCCCTAGCGGAATTAGCACAGATACGCAGTATTTT. The rearrangement links TRBV7-9 to TRBJ2-3; 7 bases agree with TRBD2. This CDR3 is 15 amino acids long. Germline CDR1 is SEHNR and CDR2 is FQNEAQ (reference sequence). With V trimmed by 5 bases and J by 0 bases, 5 bases remained unmatched. Full variable domain (rest looked up from reference TRBV7-9 and TRBJ2-3): DTGVSQNPRHKITKRGQNVTFRCDPISEHNRLYWYRQTLGQGPEFLTYFQNEAQLEKSRLLSDRFSAERPKGSFSTLEIQRTEQGDSAMYLCASSPSGISTDTQYFGPGTRLTVL.

The genes are TRBV5-4 and TRBJ2-2, with D hard to call. From germline, CDR1 is SGHNT and CDR2 YYREEE (reference sequence). This CDR3 has 11 amino acids. V lost 0 bases, J lost 9 bases, and 3 bases lay in between. In nucleotides, the CDR3 is TGTGCCAGCAGCTTGGGTAGGGAGCTGTTTTTT. It is translated as CASSLGRELFF.

This clone came up a few times. This chain links TRBV7-2 with TRBJ1-2; a possible D gene is TRBD1 (6 bases). Germline CDR1 SGHTA, CDR2 FQGNSA. V was trimmed by 2 bases and J by 1 base, leaving 14 bases between them. The CDR3 loop spans 16 amino acids. This CDR3 is CASSLSGQILNYGYTF. CDR3 sequence (DNA): TGTGCCAGCAGCTTATCTGGACAGATCCTTAACTATGGCTACACCTTC. Full variable domain (remainder filled in from reference TRBV7-2 and TRBJ1-2): GAGVSQSPSNKVTEKGKDVELRCDPISGHTALYWYRQSLGQGLEFLIYFQGNSAPDKSGLPSDRFSAERTGGSVSTLTIQRTQQEDSAVYLCASSLSGQILNYGYTFGSGTRLTVV.

This clone occurred once. The junction departs from the called germline gene at one end, perhaps through a read error. This rearrangement joins TRBV10-3 to TRBJ1-1, with D maybe TRBD1 (6 bases). CDR1 is ENHRY and CDR2 is SYGVKD in the germline V gene. The CDR3 sequence is 14 residues long. The CDR3 here is CAISESQGGTEAFF. The CDR3 coding sequence is TGTGCCATCAGCGAGTCCCAAGGGGGTACTGAAGCTTTCTTT.

Points on this clone: Additional DNA sequences in this sample encode the identical CDR3. V gene TRBV6-2 or TRBV6-3 combines with J gene TRBJ2-5; D is uncertain. Between the trimmed V and J ends, which lost 0 bases and 1 base, there was a span of 9 bases. The CDR3 runs to 15 residues. The V gene's germline CDR1 is MNHEY and CDR2 SVGEGT. CDR3 amino acids: CASSYSTGSQETQYF. CDR3 coding DNA: TGTGCCAGCAGTTACTCGACCGGGTCCCAAGAGACCCAGTACTTC.

This clone has just a few counts. The V and J genes are TRBV30 and TRBJ1-1, with no clear D. With 3 bases removed from V and 1 base from J, the gap between germline ends came to 3 bases. The CDR3 extends over 11 amino acids. Germline V gives CDR1 GTSNPN, CDR2 SVGIG (reference sequence). The CDR3 spells CAWSRNTEAFF. The CDR3 DNA is TGTGCCTGGAGCAGGAACACTGAAGCTTTCTTT.

This clone has more than one count but fewer than ten. The chain is built from TRBV7-8 and TRBJ1-1; D unresolved. V was cut by 1 base and J by 1 base, with 10 bases left in between. This CDR3 contains 15 residues. Germline values: CDR1 SGHVS, CDR2 FQNEAQ. The CDR3 reads CASSLDSDKNTEAFF. The CDR3 nucleotides are TGTGCCAGCAGCTTAGACTCCGACAAGAACACTGAAGCTTTCTTT.

This sequence joins TRBV7-9 and TRBJ2-7, with D possibly being TRBD1 (5 bases). V dropped 2 bases and J dropped 2 bases, with 7 bases sitting between them. Germline lookup yields CDR1 SEHNR and CDR2 FQNEAQ (reference sequence). CDR3 length: 13 amino acids. The CDR3 region has the DNA TGTGCCAGCAGCTTACAGGGAACCTACGAGCAGTACTTC. Its protein is CASSLQGTYEQYF. The whole variable domain, filled in from reference TRBV7-9 and TRBJ2-7, reads DTGVSQNPRHKITKRGQNVTFRCDPISEHNRLYWYRQTLGQGPEFLTYFQNEAQLEKSRLLSDRFSAERPKGSFSTLEIQRTEQGDSAMYLCASSLQGTYEQYFGPGTRLTVT.

The rearrangement links TRBV15 to TRBJ1-1; weak D call: TRBD1 (6 bases). The CDR3 has 15 residues. With 5 bases removed from V and 1 base from J, the gap between germline ends came to 14 bases. Germline V CDR1 and CDR2: LNHNV, YYDKDF (reference sequence). The CDR3 coding sequence is TGTGCCACCAGCCCGTACAGGGTGGGGAACACTGAAGCTTTCTTT. Protein product: CATSPYRVGNTEAFF.

The V gene is TRBV28, the J gene TRBJ2-5; 9 nucleotides align to TRBD1. CDR1 and CDR2 from the germline V gene are MDHEN and SYDVKM. V was pared by 3 bases and J by 4 bases, with 9 bases of the junction left unmatched. This CDR3 has 16 amino acids. The CDR3 DNA reads TGTGCCAGCAGTTTCTCGGGACAGGGAACGGGAGAGACCCAGTACTTC. Protein: CASSFSGQGTGETQYF.

This clone appeared a single time. The chain has TRBV4-3 and TRBJ2-1; tentatively, D is TRBD1 (6 bases). The CDR3 has 17 amino acids. Per the germline V gene, CDR1 is LGHNA and CDR2 is YSLEER. The ends were cut back, 1 base at V and 0 bases at J, with 13 bases in the middle. The CDR3 DNA follows: TGCGCCAGCAGCCAAGCGGCGACGACAGGCTCCTACAATGAGCAGTTCTTC. It translates to CASSQAATTGSYNEQFF.

The chain has TRBV20-1 and TRBJ2-3; TRBD2 agrees at 9 bases. The CDR3 runs to 16 residues. V dropped 3 bases and J dropped 0; count of bases not matched to a gene: 7. CDR1 is DFQATT and CDR2 is SNEGSKA in the germline V gene (reference sequence). CDR3: CSASAGGGTSTDTQYF. The CDR3 nucleotides read TGCAGTGCTAGTGCGGGAGGGGGGACTAGCACAGATACGCAGTATTTT.

The chain has TRBV7-9 and TRBJ1-3; D is perhaps TRBD1 (6 bases). Trimming left V 2 bases short and J 2 bases short, with 10 bases between. The CDR3 is 15 residues long. Germline V gene data show CDR1 as SEHNR and CDR2 as FQNEAQ (reference sequence). The CDR3 protein is CASSLMKGAGNTIYF. The CDR3 region has the DNA TGTGCCAGCAGCTTAATGAAGGGGGCTGGAAACACCATATATTTT.

The J gene is TRBJ1-2, the V gene TRBV2; no definite D call. Germline V gene data show CDR1 as SNHLY and CDR2 as FYNNEI. Trimming stripped 1 base from V and 3 bases from J, with 9 bases between. This CDR3 is built from 14 residues. CDR3 protein: CASSEGQTYYGYTF. The CDR3 bases are TGTGCCAGCAGTGAAGGGCAGACTTACTATGGCTACACCTTC. Drawing the rest from reference TRBV2 and TRBJ1-2, the complete variable domain is EPEVTQTPSHQVTQMGQEVILRCVPISNHLYFYWYRQILGQKVEFLVSFYNNEISEKSEIFDDQFSVERPDGSNFTLKIRSTKLEDSAMYFCASSEGQTYYGYTFGSGTRLTVV.

The chain recombines TRBV5-1 with TRBJ2-2; D may be TRBD1 (6 bases). Germline CDR1 is SGHRS and CDR2 is YFSETQ. V was trimmed by 5 bases and J by 3 bases, leaving 17 bases between them. There are 16 residues in the CDR3. The CDR3 region is CASRKPGTRDTGELFF. Written as DNA, the CDR3 is TGCGCCAGCAGAAAACCCGGGACAAGAGACACCGGGGAGCTGTTTTTT.

The genes are TRBV29-1 and TRBJ1-1; the match to TRBD1 covers 9 bases. CDR3 length: 11 residues. Germline values: CDR1 SQVTM, CDR2 ANQGSEA. Germline trimming cut 5 bases from V and 10 bases from J; bases unmatched to any gene: 5. CDR3 nucleotide sequence: TGCAGCGTTAGGGACAGGGATTTAGCTTTCTTT. Translated: CSVRDRDLAFF.

J is TRBJ2-5 and V is TRBV18; TRBD2 might be the D (6 bases). The length of the CDR3 is 13 residues. From germline, CDR1 is KGHSH and CDR2 LQKENI. The ends were cut back, 4 bases at V and 3 bases at J, with 9 bases in the middle. The CDR3 reads CASSLGLKETQYF. The CDR3 nucleotides read TGTGCCAGCTCACTAGGACTAAAAGAGACCCAGTACTTC. The full variable domain, rest sourced from reference TRBV18 and TRBJ2-5, is NAGVMQNPRHLVRRRGQEARLRCSPMKGHSHVYWYRQLPEEGLKFMVYLQKENIIDESGMPKERFSAEFPKEGPSILRIQQVVRGDSAAYFCASSLGLKETQYFGPGTRLLVL.

This chain uses TRBV10-3 with TRBJ1-1; 10 positions match TRBD1. The germline gives CDR1 ENHRY, CDR2 SYGVKD. With 10 bases clipped from V and 6 bases from J, the junction kept 5 bases outside the gene matches. CDR3 size: 12 residues. The DNA of the CDR3 is TGTGCCACCGCAGGGACAGGGGCTGAAGCTTTCTTT. This gives the protein CATAGTGAEAFF.

This rearrangement joins TRBV2 to TRBJ2-5, with TRBD1 matching over 8 bases. The junction had 12 bases not matched to a gene; V was cut back by 0 bases and J by 9 bases. The V gene's germline CDR1 is SNHLY and CDR2 FYNNEI. This CDR3 is built from 16 residues. CDR3 residues: CASSEADRAPPRAQYF. The CDR3 bases are TGTGCCAGCAGTGAAGCGGACAGGGCCCCCCCAAGGGCCCAGTACTTC.

The rearrangement joins TRBV10-3 to TRBJ2-2, with 11 bases fitting TRBD2. V gave up 6 bases and J gave up 6 bases; unmatched junction bases: 6. The CDR3 has 15 residues. The germline V gene has CDR1 ENHRY and CDR2 SYGVKD. CDR3 in amino acids: CAISPSGRWAGELFF. CDR3 coding DNA: TGTGCCATCAGCCCTAGCGGGAGGTGGGCCGGGGAGCTGTTTTTT.

The chain is built from TRBV6-6 and TRBJ1-5; no clear D gene. Germline-derived CDR1 and CDR2 are MNHNY and SVGAGI (reference sequence). V was shortened by 4 bases and J by 7 bases, with 8 bases between the two germline ends. This CDR3 is 12 amino acids long. In nucleotides, the CDR3 is TGTGCCAGCAGTTCGTTTGGCCAGCCCCAGCATTTT. It yields the protein CASSSFGQPQHF.

The chain links TRBV30 to TRBJ1-2; D is perhaps TRBD1 (6 bases). Trimming cost V 1 base and J 7 bases, with 10 bases left between them. CDR3 length equals 12 residues. Germline V gene data show CDR1 as GTSNPN and CDR2 as SVGIG (reference sequence). CDR3 nucleotides: TGTGCCTGGAGTGCCCACAGGGCTGGCTACACCTTC. Translation gives CAWSAHRAGYTF.

The V gene is TRBV28, the J gene TRBJ2-7; TRBD1 matches at 7 bases. The CDR3 totals 15 residues. Trimming removed 4 bases from V and 0 bases from J; junction bases left unmatched: 6. The germline V gene has CDR1 MDHEN and CDR2 SYDVKM. The CDR3 DNA reads TGTGCCAGCAGTTCCCGGGACAGACCCTCCTACGAGCAGTACTTC. Its protein is CASSSRDRPSYEQYF. The variable domain in full, completed from reference TRBV28 and TRBJ2-7, reads DVKVTQSSRYLVKRTGEKVFLECVQDMDHENMFWYRQDPGLGLRLIYFSYDVKMKEKGDIPEGYSVSREKKERFSLILESASTNQTSMYLCASSSRDRPSYEQYFGPGTRLTVT.